This TCR beta chain was recovered during a study of naive and memory T cell subsets. Both TRBC1 and TRBC2 were covered by a beta constant-region primer of two equimolar oligonucleotides. Nested alpha and beta constant-region primers with the SP2 primer drove four PCR rounds on ligated cDNA. Ligation attached a single-stranded oligonucleotide with a 12-nucleotide UMI and the SP2 primer to the cDNA 3' end. Each CDR3 protein is one row after TCRdb ran MiXCR on the UMI-ligation and nested PCR reads. This table has over 110,000 distinct CDR3 sequences, about a fifth appearing once. The study's findings and limits: Naive repertoires, especially CD8, held a few larger clonotypes, possibly memory cells re-expressing CD45RA. In naive cells, over 85% of TCR sequences were seen only once.

The table lists this clonotype with many counts. Its antigen is currently unknown. Cells stained for CD3, CD4, CD8, CD45RA and CD27 were sorted into four subsets. The sequenced material came from naive CD8+ T cells from blood. This sequence was found in a human donor in good health.

CDR3 sequence reads: CASNPNPTDTQYF. The CDR3 DNA sequence: TGTGCCAGCAATCCGAATCCAACAGATACGCAGTATTTT. The rearrangement uses TRBV28 and TRBJ2-3; D is ambiguous. In germline, CDR1 is MDHEN, CDR2 SYDVKM. The germline V and J ends were trimmed by 7 bases and 3 bases, with 11 bases remaining between them. The CDR3 has 13 residues.